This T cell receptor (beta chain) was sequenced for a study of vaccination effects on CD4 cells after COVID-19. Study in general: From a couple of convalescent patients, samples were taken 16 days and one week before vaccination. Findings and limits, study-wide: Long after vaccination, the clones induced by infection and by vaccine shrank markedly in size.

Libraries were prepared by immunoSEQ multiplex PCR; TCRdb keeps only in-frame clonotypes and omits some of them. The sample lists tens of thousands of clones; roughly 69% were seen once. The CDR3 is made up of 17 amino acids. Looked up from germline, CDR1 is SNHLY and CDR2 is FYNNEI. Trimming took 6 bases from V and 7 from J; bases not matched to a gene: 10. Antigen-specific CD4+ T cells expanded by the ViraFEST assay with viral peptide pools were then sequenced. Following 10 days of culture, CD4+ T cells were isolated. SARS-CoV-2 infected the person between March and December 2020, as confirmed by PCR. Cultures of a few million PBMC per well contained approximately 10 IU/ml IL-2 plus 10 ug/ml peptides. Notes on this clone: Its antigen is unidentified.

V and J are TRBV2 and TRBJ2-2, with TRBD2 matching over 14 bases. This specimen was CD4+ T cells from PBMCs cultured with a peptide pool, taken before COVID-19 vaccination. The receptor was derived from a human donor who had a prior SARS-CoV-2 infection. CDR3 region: CASRGGLAGGAIGELFF. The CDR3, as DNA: TGTGCCAGCAGGGGAGGACTAGCGGGGGGTGCGATCGGGGAGCTGTTTTTT.